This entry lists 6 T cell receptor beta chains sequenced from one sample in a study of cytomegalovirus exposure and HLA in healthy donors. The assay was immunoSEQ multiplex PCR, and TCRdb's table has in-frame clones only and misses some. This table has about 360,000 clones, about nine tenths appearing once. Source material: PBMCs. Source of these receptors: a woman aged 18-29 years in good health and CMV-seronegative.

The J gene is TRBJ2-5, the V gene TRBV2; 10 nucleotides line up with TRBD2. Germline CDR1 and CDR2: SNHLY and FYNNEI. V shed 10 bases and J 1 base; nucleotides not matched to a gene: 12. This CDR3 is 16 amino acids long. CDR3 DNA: TGTGCCATCCAACAGCGGGAGGGCCCGGTCCAAGAGACCCAGTACTTC. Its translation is CAIQQREGPVQETQYF.

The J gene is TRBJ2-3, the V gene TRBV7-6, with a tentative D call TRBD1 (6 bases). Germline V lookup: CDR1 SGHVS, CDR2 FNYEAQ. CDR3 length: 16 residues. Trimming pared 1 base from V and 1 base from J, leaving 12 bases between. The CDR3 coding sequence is TGTGCCAGCAGCTTAGGTCCAGGGGCCGGCACAGATACGCAGTATTTT. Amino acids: CASSLGPGAGTDTQYF.

The CDR3 here is CAWEPGAHYGYTF. CDR3 nucleotides: TGTGCCTGGGAACCAGGGGCACACTATGGCTACACCTTC. The genes are TRBV30 and TRBJ1-2; possibly TRBD1 for D (6 bases). This CDR3 comprises 13 residues. Germline CDR1 reads GTSNPN; CDR2 reads SVGIG (reference sequence). V was clipped by 5 bases and J by 3 bases, with 13 bases between them.

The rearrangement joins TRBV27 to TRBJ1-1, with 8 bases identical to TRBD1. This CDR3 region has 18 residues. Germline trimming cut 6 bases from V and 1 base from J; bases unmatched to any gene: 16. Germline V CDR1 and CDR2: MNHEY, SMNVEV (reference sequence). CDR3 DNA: TGTGCCAGCAGCTTCTTAAGGACAGGGACGCGAGGGAACACTGAAGCTTTCTTT. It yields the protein CASSFLRTGTRGNTEAFF.

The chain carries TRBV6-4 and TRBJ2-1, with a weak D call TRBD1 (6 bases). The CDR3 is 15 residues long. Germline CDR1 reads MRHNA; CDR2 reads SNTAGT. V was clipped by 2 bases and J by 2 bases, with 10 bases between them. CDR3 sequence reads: CASSDRRGTYNEQFF. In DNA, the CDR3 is TGTGCCAGCAGTGACCGCAGGGGCACCTACAATGAGCAGTTCTTC.

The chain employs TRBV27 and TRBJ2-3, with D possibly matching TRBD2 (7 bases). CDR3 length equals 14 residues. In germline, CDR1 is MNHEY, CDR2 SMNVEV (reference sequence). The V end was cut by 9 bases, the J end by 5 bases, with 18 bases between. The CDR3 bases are TGTGCCAGTTCACGAGGGGGGGCAATAGATACGCAGTATTTT. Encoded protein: CASSRGGAIDTQYF.